A selection of T cell receptor beta chains follows, all from one sample in a study of blood T cell repertoires in COVID-19. Produced via immunoSEQ multiplex PCR; TCRdb's table is partial and in-frame only. The sample carries about 270,000 clones, roughly 93% recorded once. The sample was PBMCs or T cells enriched from blood (not recorded which). These receptors originate from a woman in her thirties or forties with acute COVID-19. CDR3s leave out the opening cysteine and the closing phenylalanine or tryptophan.

V gene	CDR3 protein
TRBV5-1	ASTIAGATDTQY
TRBV7-3	ASSFSGGPQETQY
TRBV7-6	ASSLDLGLNEKLF
TRBV12-3/TRBV12-4	ASSLRQNTEAF
TRBV9	ASSVHNGRAGELF
TRBV6-5	ASSYRAGPSYEQY
TRBV7-9	ASSPGAGSYEQY
TRBV24-1	ATSSGGLGTDTQY
TRBV4-1	ASSQDPYKDRHNQPQH
TRBV18	ASSPQPTGLYEQY
TRBV7-9	ASSLLGTTYGYT
TRBV6-2/TRBV6-3	ASSFRDFNNEQF
TRBV7-8	ASSLVTNSGNTIY
TRBV7-2	ASSLEYREETQY
TRBV7-8	ASSLTGNQPQH
TRBV18	ASSPPMNTEAF
TRBV4-1	ASSQVGEDQPQH
TRBV6-5	ASRDRGFGELF
TRBV27	ASSLSASGVLYEQY
TRBV7-9	ASSSIRGNSNQPQH
TRBV30	AWSVPLAGGIQY
TRBV19	ATGPGQGLNEKLF
TRBV10-3	AISPQMDYGYT
TRBV29-1	SVVFGVNPYEQY
TRBV4-1	ASSQEWDRGTEAF
TRBV4-3	ASSQGGRDTGELF
TRBV7-6	ASSLGGTYNEQF
TRBV5-5	ASSFEGRGLNQPQH
TRBV3-1/TRBV3-2	ASSLSGGYEQY
TRBV15	ATSRSRDRNTEAF
TRBV5-4	ASSLAGGEGEQY
TRBV20-1	SARLLYEQY
TRBV6-2/TRBV6-3	ASSKPGLAGGETQY
TRBV14	ASSQRGGVHSGNTIY
TRBV24-1	ATSDRDSGQRRAF
TRBV6-5	ASSPREDNSPLH
TRBV24-1	ATSDTGGGYNEQF
TRBV18	ASSPSGEKLF
TRBV7-9	ASSKVTQGGQF
TRBV14	ASSLSGAHEQY
TRBV7-6	ASSLGGHGAKTGELF
TRBV19	ASSIAPSDSPLH
TRBV6-5	ASSYSTSAEQY
TRBV12-3/TRBV12-4	ASSLTAGGQY
TRBV28	ASLEGNQPQH
TRBV3-1/TRBV3-2	ASSQDGWSLRNTIY